This is a list of T cell receptor beta chains from one sample in a study of monozygotic twins with inflammatory bowel disease. TCRdb re-called the 5' RACE reads, yielding one record per CDR3 amino acid sequence without DNA. Its table records around 210,000 distinct CDR3 sequences. The sample consisted of blood. These TCRs come from a human donor with ulcerative colitis or Crohn's disease, or a healthy co-twin of an affected twin (not recorded which). Both conserved end residues are part of each CDR3. Each record gives: J gene, CDR3 length, V gene, CDR3 protein.

TRBJ1-4 16 TRBV6-5 CASSFSWGMANEKLFF
TRBJ1-2 14 TRBV28 CASSFTGTVYGYTF
TRBJ2-1 16 TRBV6-5 CASSYSEASHYNEQFF
TRBJ2-5 14 TRBV12-3/TRBV12-4 CASSYGGSDETQYF
TRBJ2-3 14 TRBV23-1 CASSRTREADTQYF
TRBJ2-7 13 TRBV24-1 CATSGRDQYEQYF
TRBJ2-7 13 TRBV7-2 CASSLWTSYEQYF
TRBJ1-2 13 TRBV5-1 CASSLGGTGGYTF
TRBJ1-1 13 TRBV7-9 CASSLAQTGRAFF
TRBJ2-1 16 TRBV27 CASSSPGLSGHNEQFF
TRBJ2-1 15 TRBV5-1 CASSSLAGTRDEQFF
TRBJ1-1 15 TRBV5-6 CASSPDRVGYTEAFF
TRBJ1-5 14 TRBV12-3/TRBV12-4 CASSFRGGNQPQHF
TRBJ2-1 13 TRBV28 CVAGQGGSNEQFF
TRBJ2-2 15 TRBV7-6 CASSLNGYLTGELFF
TRBJ1-6 16 TRBV5-6 CASSRTVSSYNSPLHF
TRBJ2-1 13 TRBV24-1 CATGATGGHEQFF
TRBJ1-2 13 TRBV20-1 CSAPSGDRYGYTF
TRBJ2-3 15 TRBV5-5 CASSPSGLPTDTQYF
TRBJ2-1 19 TRBV15 CATSRPGLAVLSSYNEQFF
TRBJ1-1 15 TRBV6-2/TRBV6-3 CASSYSQGGNTEAFF
TRBJ2-3 13 TRBV20-1 CSVYRVGTDTQYF
TRBJ2-1 15 TRBV28 CASSSPTGNYNEQFF
TRBJ2-5 14 TRBV2 CATSAGGLSETQYF
TRBJ2-3 17 TRBV10-3 CAISNRDSLSSTDTQYF
TRBJ2-1 15 TRBV28 CASSLRSGGNNEQFF
TRBJ1-5 14 TRBV5-5 CASSFGQVNQPQHF
TRBJ2-1 16 TRBV7-3 CASSLTGLAGEHEQFF
TRBJ2-3 15 TRBV27 CASSLSGALRDTQYF
TRBJ1-5 14 TRBV6-2/TRBV6-3 CASREGQPNQPQHF
TRBJ1-1 15 TRBV5-5 CASSLFLTASAEAFF
TRBJ2-2 16 TRBV11-3 CASSYVPTGGTGELFF
TRBJ2-3 15 TRBV10-3 CATLASGYGGDTQYF
TRBJ2-1 14 TRBV28 CASSFRAGDVEQFF
TRBJ2-1 15 TRBV5-6 CASSLEAGTAGEQFF